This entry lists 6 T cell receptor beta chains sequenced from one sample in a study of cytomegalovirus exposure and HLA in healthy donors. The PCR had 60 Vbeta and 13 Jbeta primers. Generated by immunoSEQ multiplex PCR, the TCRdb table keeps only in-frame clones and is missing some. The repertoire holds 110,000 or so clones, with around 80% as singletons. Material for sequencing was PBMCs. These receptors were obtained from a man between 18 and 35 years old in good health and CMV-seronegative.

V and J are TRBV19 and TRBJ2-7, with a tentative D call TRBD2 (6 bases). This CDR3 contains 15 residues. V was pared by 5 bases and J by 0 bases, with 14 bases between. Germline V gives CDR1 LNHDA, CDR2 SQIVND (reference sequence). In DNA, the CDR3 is TGTGCCAGTAGTGGCCGGGACTCTCGCTCCTACGAGCAGTACTTC. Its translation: CASSGRDSRSYEQYF.

Here the CDR3 reads CASSLDRLAGYEQYF. Written as DNA, the CDR3 is TGTGCCAGCAGCTTGGACCGGCTAGCGGGCTACGAGCAGTACTTC. V gene TRBV7-2 combines with J gene TRBJ2-7; 8 bases are a match to TRBD2. Per the germline V gene, CDR1 is SGHTA and CDR2 is FQGNSA. This CDR3 contains 15 residues. The ends lost 3 bases at V and 3 bases at J; junction bases unmatched: 7.

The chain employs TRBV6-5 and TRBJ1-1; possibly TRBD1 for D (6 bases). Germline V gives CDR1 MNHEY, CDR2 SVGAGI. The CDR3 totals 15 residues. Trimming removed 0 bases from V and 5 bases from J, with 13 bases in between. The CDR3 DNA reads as TGTGCCAGCAGTTACTCGAGGGACATCGGAACTGAAGCTTTCTTT. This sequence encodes CASSYSRDIGTEAFF.

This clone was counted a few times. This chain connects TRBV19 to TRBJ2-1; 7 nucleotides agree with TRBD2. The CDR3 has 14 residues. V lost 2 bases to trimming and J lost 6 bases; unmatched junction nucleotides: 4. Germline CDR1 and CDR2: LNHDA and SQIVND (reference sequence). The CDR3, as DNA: TGTGCCAGTAGTATAAGCGGGACGGCCAATGAGCAGTTCTTC. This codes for CASSISGTANEQFF.

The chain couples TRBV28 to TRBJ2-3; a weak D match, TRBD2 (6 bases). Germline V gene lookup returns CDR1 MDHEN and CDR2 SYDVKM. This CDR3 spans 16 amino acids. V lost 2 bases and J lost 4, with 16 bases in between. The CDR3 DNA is TGTGCCAGCAGTTTAATTGGGGGACTTGGACCAGATACGCAGTATTTT. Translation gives CASSLIGGLGPDTQYF.

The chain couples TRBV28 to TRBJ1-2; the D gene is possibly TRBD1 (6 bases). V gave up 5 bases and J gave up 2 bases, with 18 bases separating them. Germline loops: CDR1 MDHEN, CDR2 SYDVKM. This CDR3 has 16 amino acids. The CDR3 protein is CASSPGGGPLNYGYTF. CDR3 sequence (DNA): TGTGCCAGCAGTCCCGGGGGGGGGCCCCTAAACTATGGCTACACCTTC.